Listed below are T cell receptor beta chains from one sample, sequenced in a study of Graves' ophthalmopathy and Graves' hyperthyroidism. TCRdb reprocessed the multiplex PCR reads with MiXCR, giving one entry per CDR3 protein. The table records around 600,000 distinct CDR3 sequences, roughly 41% of them present only once. The sample comprised peripheral blood. These receptors all stem from an adult man with Graves' ophthalmopathy. Both conserved end residues are part of each CDR3. The D gene is left open where the match is weak. Rows give clone size only sometimes, using once, few, many, or a class for an expanded clone.

J gene	V gene	clone size	D gene	CDR3 protein	CDR3 DNA
TRBJ2-7	TRBV5-1	many	NA	CASSFDGSYEQYF	TGTGCCAGCAGCTTTGATGGCTCCTACGAGCAGTACTTC
TRBJ2-7	TRBV10-3	many	TRBD1	CAISDIGQGHYEQYF	TGTGCCATCAGTGATATAGGACAGGGGCACTACGAGCAGTACTTC
TRBJ2-7	TRBV10-3	many	TRBD2	CAISATSGSHEQYF	TGTGCCATCAGCGCGACTAGCGGGAGTCACGAGCAGTACTTC
TRBJ1-2	TRBV6-1	NA	NA	CASSPHSGYYYGYTF	TGTGCCAGCAGTCCTCACTCCGGTTACTACTATGGCTACACCTTC
TRBJ1-1	TRBV20-1	many	NA	CSARDGGSTEAFF	TGCAGTGCTAGGGACGGGGGCTCGACTGAAGCTTTCTTT
TRBJ2-2	TRBV20-1	NA	NA	CSASRQNTGELFF	TGCAGTGCTAGTAGGCAAAACACCGGGGAGCTGTTTTTT
TRBJ1-6	TRBV4-3	few	NA	CASSQDRVRGLRDSPLHF	TGCGCCAGCAGCCAAGACAGGGTTCGGGGTTTGAGGGATTCACCCCTCCACTTT
TRBJ2-7	TRBV27	few	TRBD2	CASSLSGRSYEQYF	TGTGCCAGCAGTCTTAGCGGGCGTTCCTACGAGCAGTACTTC
TRBJ2-2	TRBV12-3/TRBV12-4	NA	NA	CASPCDSWADTGELFF	TGTGCCAGCCCCTGTGACTCATGGGCGGACACCGGGGAGCTGTTTTTT
TRBJ1-5	TRBV7-9	many	TRBD1	CASSLGQGGRIGNQPQHF	TGTGCCAGCAGCTTAGGACAGGGGGGAAGGATTGGCAATCAGCCCCAGCATTTT
TRBJ1-6	TRBV11-2	many	NA	CASSLVPEGVFHF	TGTGCCAGCAGCTTAGTCCCCGAGGGGGTCTTCCACTTT
TRBJ1-5	TRBV6-2/TRBV6-3	NA	NA	CASSSSAGKVQPQHF	TGTGCCAGCAGTTCCTCGGCAGGGAAGGTTCAGCCCCAGCATTTT
TRBJ1-1	TRBV14	NA	NA	CASSQYSEAFF	TGTGCCAGCAGCCAATACAGTGAAGCTTTCTTT
TRBJ2-5	TRBV5-6	many	NA	CASSPETQYF	TGTGCCAGCAGCCCGGAGACCCAGTACTTC
TRBJ1-5	TRBV24-1	many	NA	CATSDSEGFNQPQHF	TGTGCCACCAGTGATTCAGAGGGATTTAATCAGCCCCAGCATTTT
TRBJ2-7	TRBV10-3	once	TRBD1	CASSSFGQGGYEQYF	TGTGCCAGCAGTTCCTTTGGACAGGGGGGTTACGAGCAGTACTTC
TRBJ2-7	TRBV28	few	NA	CASLDGQNYEQYF	TGTGCCAGCTTGGACGGACAGAACTACGAGCAGTACTTC
TRBJ2-7	TRBV5-4	NA	NA	CASSGGNLREQYF	TGTGCCAGCAGTGGAGGGAACCTTCGGGAGCAGTACTTC
TRBJ2-7	TRBV19	NA	TRBD2	CASSIELAGAVSEQYF	TGTGCCAGTAGTATAGAACTAGCGGGAGCAGTTTCCGAGCAGTACTTC
TRBJ2-2	TRBV4-2	NA	TRBD1	CASSQEIPQGAPSTGELFF	TGTGCCAGCAGCCAAGAAATCCCACAGGGGGCGCCGAGCACCGGGGAGCTGTTTTTT
TRBJ2-3	TRBV2	NA	NA	CASSDTSTDTQYF	TGTGCCAGCAGCGACACTAGCACAGATACGCAGTATTTT
TRBJ2-7	TRBV11-2	NA	NA	CASSKEDYEQYF	TGTGCCAGCAGCAAAGAGGATTACGAGCAGTACTTC
TRBJ2-5	TRBV4-1	few	TRBD2	CASSQEPALAGQETQYF	TGCGCCAGCAGCCAAGAACCGGCGTTAGCGGGCCAAGAGACCCAGTACTTC
TRBJ2-5	TRBV19	NA	TRBD1	CASSGETGGVTQYF	TGTGCCAGCAGCGGAGAGACAGGGGGCGTGACCCAGTACTTC
TRBJ1-2	TRBV12-3/TRBV12-4	many	NA	CASSPQGIGYGYTF	TGTGCCAGCAGTCCTCAGGGGATCGGCTATGGCTACACCTTC
TRBJ2-7	TRBV30	NA	TRBD2	CAWRGLARSYEQYF	TGTGCCTGGAGGGGACTAGCGAGATCCTACGAGCAGTACTTC
TRBJ2-2	TRBV9	many	NA	CASSPPTHTGELFF	TGTGCCAGCAGCCCCCCGACTCACACCGGGGAGCTGTTTTTT
TRBJ2-5	TRBV7-9	NA	TRBD2	CASSLVAGGRQQETQYF	TGTGCCAGCAGCTTAGTGGCGGGGGGGAGACAGCAAGAGACCCAGTACTTC
TRBJ1-1	TRBV6-5	NA	NA	CASRTQGPLLNTEAFF	TGTGCCAGCAGGACTCAGGGGCCCCTATTGAACACTGAAGCTTTCTTT
TRBJ1-2	TRBV24-1	once	TRBD1	CATSPRRTGPPKYGYTF	TGTGCCACCTCCCCACGCCGGACAGGACCGCCTAAATATGGCTACACCTTC
TRBJ1-3	TRBV7-2	many	NA	CASSLGPRVGNTIYF	TGTGCCAGCAGCTTAGGTCCCAGGGTTGGAAACACCATATATTTT
TRBJ1-3	TRBV25-1	NA	NA	CASSDSRRNTIYF	TGTGCCAGCAGTGACTCCCGCCGGAACACCATATATTTT
TRBJ1-6	TRBV9	NA	NA	CASSVVVHDF	TGTGCCAGCAGCGTAGTGGTCCACGACTTT
TRBJ2-7	TRBV7-8	many	NA	CASSETASYEQYF	TGTGCCAGCAGCGAGACAGCCTCCTACGAGCAGTACTTC
TRBJ1-1	TRBV6-5	many	NA	CASSLNLGQPNTEAFF	TGTGCCAGCAGCCTAAACTTAGGACAGCCCAACACTGAAGCTTTCTTT
TRBJ1-2	TRBV20-1	few	TRBD1	CSALILTGDYGYTF	TGCAGTGCTCTAATACTGACAGGGGACTATGGCTACACCTTC
TRBJ1-2	TRBV29-1	NA	NA	CSVEKGKDYGYTF	TGCAGCGTTGAAAAGGGGAAGGACTATGGCTACACCTTC